This TCR beta chain was captured in a study of cytomegalovirus exposure and HLA in healthy donors. With 60 Vbeta and 13 Jbeta primers, the PCR was carried out. Generated by immunoSEQ multiplex PCR, the TCRdb table keeps only in-frame clones and is missing some. The table lists approximately 140,000 clones, around 90% of them singletons, with 0.5% to 0.65% in the top ten. On this clone itself: Its matching antigen is unknown.

The study's findings and limits: Rare sequences made up most TCRs, while some public TCRs were found in many donors. A cluster of highly shared sequence variants was likely a sequencing artifact.

CDR3 size: 16 residues. In germline, CDR1 is SGHNT, CDR2 YENEEA. The ends were cut back, 2 bases at V and 5 bases at J, with 18 bases in the middle. V and J are TRBV11-3 and TRBJ2-5; D is perhaps TRBD2 (6 bases). The sample taken for sequencing was PBMCs. The receptor was derived from a woman aged 35 to 49 in good health and CMV-seronegative. Here the CDR3 DNA reads TGTGCCAGCAGCTTAAGGCCCGGGGGAGGAAGGGAGACCCAGTACTTC. This codes for CASSLRPGGGRETQYF.